Shown below are 18 T cell receptor beta chains from a single sample sequenced in a study of cytomegalovirus exposure and HLA in healthy donors. Primers: 60 Vbeta forward and 13 Jbeta reverse. Generated by immunoSEQ multiplex PCR, the TCRdb table keeps only in-frame clones and is missing some. Among over 130,000 clones listed, around three fifths were seen once. Material: PBMCs. The receptors were gathered from a male donor in good health and CMV-seronegative.

This clone was counted a single time. This chain joins TRBV7-9 and TRBJ2-1, with 11 bases identical to TRBD2. The CDR3 is made up of 15 amino acids. Germline CDR1 is SEHNR and CDR2 is FQNEAQ (reference sequence). V dropped 6 bases and J dropped 8; count of bases not matched to a gene: 9. In nucleotides, the CDR3 is TGTGCCAGCAGTTTTTCCGGGACTAGCGGAGATGAGCAGTTCTTC. It codes for CASSFSGTSGDEQFF.

This clone was observed a few times. The chain links TRBV7-8 to TRBJ2-4; unclear D gene. Germline V gene data show CDR1 as SGHVS and CDR2 as FQNEAQ. CDR3 size: 15 residues. The V end was cut by 3 bases, the J end by 3 bases, with 12 bases between. This CDR3 is CASSLGSPVKNIQYF. Written as DNA, the CDR3 is TGTGCCAGCAGCTTGGGCTCTCCTGTCAAAAACATTCAGTACTTC.

This clone occurred a few times. This chain uses TRBV5-4 with TRBJ2-7; possible D gene TRBD2, 6 bases. V was pared by 2 bases and J by 1 base, with 13 bases between. Germline V CDR1 and CDR2: SGHNT, YYREEE (reference sequence). This CDR3 is 15 amino acids long. The CDR3 DNA sequence: TGTGCCAGCAGCTTCCGGGGGACCGAATCCTACGAGCAGTACTTC. Its translation is CASSFRGTESYEQYF.

This clone appeared once. This rearrangement joins TRBV5-1 to TRBJ2-3; TRBD1 aligns across 8 bases. Germline V gives CDR1 SGHRS, CDR2 YFSETQ. The CDR3 has 16 amino acids. The trim removed 1 base at V and 6 bases at J, leaving 10 bases unmatched. The CDR3 is CASSLLTGAPRDTQYF. The CDR3 DNA follows: TGCGCCAGCAGCTTGTTGACAGGGGCACCGAGGGATACGCAGTATTTT.

Details on this clone: The sample contains more than one DNA sequence encoding this CDR3. The chain is built from TRBV9 and TRBJ2-2; tentatively, D is TRBD2 (5 bases). V lost 0 bases to trimming and J lost 1 base, with 7 bases between them. Per the germline V gene, CDR1 is SGDLS and CDR2 is YYNGEE. CDR3 length: 15 residues. CDR3 sequence (DNA): TGTGCCAGCAGCGTAGCCGGAGGGAACACCGGGGAGCTGTTTTTT. Amino acid sequence: CASSVAGGNTGELFF.

The rearrangement links TRBV15 to TRBJ2-7, with a possible D match to TRBD2 (5 bases). Germline V lookup: CDR1 LNHNV, CDR2 YYDKDF (reference sequence). V was cut by 0 bases and J by 0 bases, with 9 bases left in between. This CDR3 contains 15 residues. CDR3 coding DNA: TGTGCCACCAGCAGAGATCCGGGGAGCTCCTACGAGCAGTACTTC. This encodes CATSRDPGSSYEQYF.

This clone was observed a handful of times. This chain links TRBV6-1 with TRBJ1-4; 9 nucleotides agree with TRBD1. This CDR3 is 15 amino acids long. Looked up from germline, CDR1 is MNHNS and CDR2 is SASEGT. V was pared by 5 bases and J by 7 bases, with 8 bases of the junction left unmatched. CDR3 residues: CASSKPGQGFEKLFF. Written as DNA, the CDR3 is TGTGCCAGCAGTAAACCGGGACAGGGTTTTGAAAAACTGTTTTTT.

The chain uses TRBV19 and TRBJ1-1, with TRBD1 matching 9 bases. Germline V gene sequence: CDR1 LNHDA, CDR2 SQIVND (reference sequence). V was pared by 4 bases and J by 6 bases, with 6 bases of the junction left unmatched. The CDR3 sequence is 14 residues long. The CDR3 here is CASSTGQGLSEAFF. The DNA for the CDR3 is TGTGCCAGTAGTACGGGACAGGGACTATCTGAAGCTTTCTTT.

This chain links TRBV7-8 with TRBJ2-1; 14 bases agree with TRBD2. The CDR3 has 16 amino acids. Germline assignment: CDR1 SGHVS and CDR2 FQNEAQ. J gave up 7 bases and V 4 bases, and 6 bases lay outside the gene matches. For the CDR3, the DNA is TGTGCCAGCAGCTACGGGACTAGCGGGGGAGGAAATGAGCAGTTCTTC. This gives the protein CASSYGTSGGGNEQFF.

This chain uses TRBV25-1 with TRBJ1-2; no firm D call. There are 13 residues in the CDR3. V was cut by 3 bases and J by 2 bases, with 7 bases left in between. CDR1 MGHDK and CDR2 SYGVNS come from the germline V gene. The chain's CDR3 is CASSDSLNYGYTF. The CDR3 DNA is TGTGCCAGCAGTGACTCCCTCAACTATGGCTACACCTTC.

J is TRBJ1-4 and V is TRBV5-5, with D maybe TRBD1 (5 bases). Looked up from germline, CDR1 is SGHKS and CDR2 is YYEKEE (reference sequence). Trimming stripped 4 bases from V and 7 bases from J, with 11 bases between. The CDR3 runs 13 residues. CDR3 in DNA: TGTGCCAGCAGCCCGACAGCGGGTGAAAAACTGTTTTTT. Translated, it gives CASSPTAGEKLFF.

V and J are TRBV7-9 and TRBJ2-5; perhaps TRBD2 as D (6 bases). The CDR3 runs 14 residues. V lost 3 bases and J 5 bases, leaving 13 bases between the germline ends. Germline CDR1 reads SEHNR; CDR2 reads FQNEAQ (reference sequence). The CDR3: CASSFMEGRETQYF. CDR3 in DNA: TGTGCCAGCAGCTTTATGGAGGGGCGGGAGACCCAGTACTTC.

This clone was detected a few times. This rearrangement joins TRBV7-9 to TRBJ2-4, with 13 bases identical to TRBD2. The germline V gene has CDR1 SEHNR and CDR2 FQNEAQ (reference sequence). V shed 5 bases and J 7 bases; nucleotides not matched to a gene: 8. The CDR3 has 16 residues. The CDR3 DNA reads TGTGCCAGCAGCCTAGGACTAGCGGGGGCCCCCAACATTCAGTACTTC. Translated, it gives CASSLGLAGAPNIQYF.

The chain uses TRBV7-9 and TRBJ1-1, with D perhaps matching TRBD1 (5 bases). Germline CDR1 and CDR2: SEHNR and FQNEAQ (reference sequence). Trimming stripped 1 base from V and 4 bases from J, with 10 bases between. This CDR3 is built from 14 residues. For the CDR3, the DNA is TGTGCCAGCAGCTTAGTCGGGGGGGGCACTGAAGCTTTCTTT. Protein product: CASSLVGGGTEAFF.

This clone was found many times. This chain connects TRBV28 to TRBJ2-7; no firm D call. Looked up from germline, CDR1 is MDHEN and CDR2 is SYDVKM. The V end was cut by 5 bases, the J end by 2 bases, with 7 bases between. This CDR3 has 12 residues. DNA of the CDR3: TGTGCCAGCAGTCCCCAGACCTACGAGCAGTACTTC. Its translation is CASSPQTYEQYF.

This clone turned up a few times. The V and J genes are TRBV7-2 and TRBJ2-7; 8 positions agree with TRBD2. The CDR3 has 14 residues. V shed 5 bases and J 0 bases; nucleotides not matched to a gene: 3. Germline CDR1 reads SGHTA; CDR2 reads FQGNSA. For the CDR3, the DNA is TGTGCCAGCAGCGCCAGCGGGAGCTCCTACGAGCAGTACTTC. Protein product: CASSASGSSYEQYF.

This clone was picked up a small number of times. This chain connects TRBV27 to TRBJ1-6; TRBD1 is a possible D gene (6 bases). V was trimmed by 6 bases and J by 4 bases, leaving 13 bases between them. Germline CDR1 reads MNHEY; CDR2 reads SMNVEV (reference sequence). CDR3 length equals 15 residues. The CDR3 is CASSSLQGYNSPLHF. The DNA of the CDR3 is TGTGCCAGCAGCTCCCTACAGGGTTATAATTCACCCCTCCACTTT.

This clone was observed a handful of times. This rearrangement joins TRBV29-1 to TRBJ1-4; the D is unclear. V dropped 0 bases and J dropped 7 bases, with 3 bases sitting between them. The CDR3 extends over 11 amino acids. CDR1 SQVTM and CDR2 ANQGSEA come from the germline V gene. Here the CDR3 reads CSVEDREKLFF. The DNA for the CDR3 is TGCAGCGTTGAAGATCGTGAAAAACTGTTTTTT.